This TCR beta chain was documented in a study of blood T cells in healthy people across ages. Study-level points and caveats: Because donor CMV status was unknown, expanded clonotype changes were possibly confounded. Diversity of TCR beta per million T cells declined in a roughly linear way with age.

CDR1 SEHNR and CDR2 FQNEAQ come from the germline V gene (reference sequence). Trimming left V 1 base short and J 2 bases short, with 14 bases between. CDR3 length equals 16 residues. Drawing of peripheral blood yielded roughly 10 milliliters from each donor. Then a second PCR, running roughly 6 to 12 cycles, was carried out with a sample-barcoded 5' primer and a J-beta primer mix. Using its own MiXCR run on the 5' RACE reads, TCRdb lists one record per CDR3 protein. The table includes hundreds of thousands of distinct CDR3 sequences, roughly 49% detected once. On this clonotype: Its target is unknown.

Material for sequencing was blood. The chain recombines TRBV7-9 with TRBJ1-2; D gene unclear. The receptor's source is a woman between 55 and 75 years old in good health. CDR3 sequence (DNA): TGTGCCAGCAGCTTAGGAAGGTCAGGCACCAACTATGGCTACACCTTC. This sequence encodes CASSLGRSGTNYGYTF.